This T cell receptor (beta chain) is from a study of control samples from healthy donors and cancer patients. The CDR3 totals 15 residues. Trimming left V 7 bases short and J 0 bases short, with 15 bases between. Germline values: CDR1 MNHNY, CDR2 SVGAGI (reference sequence). Here immunoSEQ multiplex PCR was the method, and the copy in TCRdb shows in-frame clones only, minus some. This table has 230,000 or so clones, about 93% appearing once. This sequence joins TRBV6-6 and TRBJ1-1; D call uncertain. This sequence was found in a man aged 50 or older in good health. The sequenced material came from blood. The CDR3 DNA is TGTGCCAGCACTACACTCCTCGGGTTGAACACTGAAGCTTTCTTT. The encoded protein is CASTTLLGLNTEAFF.